This TCR beta chain came from a study of blood T cell repertoires in COVID-19. V shed 6 bases and J shed 4 bases, with 10 bases lying between them. The CDR3 length is 13 residues. Germline V gene sequence: CDR1 LNHDA, CDR2 SQIVND (reference sequence). Using immunoSEQ multiplex PCR, the repertoire was profiled, and TCRdb retains in-frame clones only, with some absent. This repertoire shows 75,000 to 100,000 clones, around 75% found once; its top ten account for approximately 25%. The receptor was derived from a man aged 65-85 years with acute or convalescent COVID-19. Sequencing was carried out using peripheral blood. This rearrangement joins TRBV19 to TRBJ1-5; D call uncertain. Here the CDR3 reads CASSKQNNQPQHF. The CDR3 bases are TGTGCCAGTAGCAAACAGAATAATCAGCCCCAGCATTTT.